This TCR beta chain originates from a study of blood T cell repertoires in COVID-19. About the study: The United States, Italy and Spain provided the acute and convalescent COVID-19 samples. Sources were T cells, B-cell-depleted T cells, or PBMCs; the material itself was cDNA or gDNA.

V was clipped by 1 base and J by 4 bases; unmatched bases: 9. Germline V lookup: CDR1 SGHNT, CDR2 YENEEA. The CDR3 is made up of 17 amino acids. Original methodology: The assay estimated nucleated cells by amplifying reference gene primers. Here immunoSEQ multiplex PCR was the method, and the copy in TCRdb shows in-frame clones only, minus some. V, J and clone size derive from that table, while D and trimming were established from the DNA sequence. The sample holds some 95,000 clones; about four fifths are singletons and the top ten take approximately 24%. The receptor comes from a man aged 70-80 years with acute or convalescent COVID-19. The chain couples TRBV11-3 to TRBJ2-5, with 10 positions matching TRBD2. The sample consisted of peripheral blood. This chain's CDR3 is CASSLGRGAGGGETQYF. The CDR3 DNA follows: TGTGCCAGCAGCTTAGGGCGGGGAGCGGGAGGGGGAGAGACCCAGTACTTC.